This T cell receptor beta chain was profiled in a study of technical replicates of blood from several donors. Germline assignment: CDR1 LGHNA and CDR2 YNFKEQ. The CDR3 is made up of 18 amino acids. Deletions cut 0 bases from V and 3 bases from J, with 19 bases between. Assay used: immunoSEQ multiplex PCR; TCRdb lists only in-frame clones, some missing. The sample shows roughly 80,000 clones, 75% to 95% of them seen only once. The V and J genes are TRBV4-2 and TRBJ2-3; tentative D call: TRBD2 (6 bases). This TCR was sampled from a human donor in good health. The source material was T cells isolated from PBMCs. The CDR3 region is CASSQELARETVTDTQYF. CDR3 nucleotides: TGTGCCAGCAGCCAAGAATTAGCGCGGGAAACGGTTACAGATACGCAGTATTTT.